The source of this TCR beta chain is a study of T cell repertoires in cytomegalovirus infection. This clonotype was seen ten or more times. TCRdb re-analysed the reads in MiXCR, keeping a single row per CDR3 protein. The data hold approximately 500,000 distinct CDR3 sequences, with 16% observed a single time. This CDR3 is built from 13 residues. In germline, CDR1 is SGHAT, CDR2 FQNNGV. With 2 bases removed from V and 7 bases from J, the gap between germline ends came to 8 bases. The sequencing input was CD8+ T cells from PBMCs. The V call is TRBV11-2, the J call TRBJ2-2, with D unclear. This TCR was recovered from a human donor in good health (CMV status not recorded). Some clones in this sample may be carry-over from other donors' samples. Here the CDR3 reads CASSLSMIGELFF. The CDR3 DNA sequence: TGTGCCAGCAGCTTAAGTATGATCGGGGAGCTGTTTTTT.